This TCR beta chain was observed in a study of graft-versus-host responses after intestinal transplantation (dated by TCRdb to the early 2020s). For the study in its entirety: Recipients received multivisceral, liver-intestinal, or isolated intestinal transplants. All recipients received anti-thymocyte globulin induction followed by maintenance tacrolimus and steroids for about three years. Samples from three later patients were sequenced in-house on an Illumina MiSeq with MiXCR processing rather than by the commercial service. To identify alloreactive clones, pre-transplant mixed lymphocyte reaction products were sequenced and then compared with unstimulated pre-transplant donor and recipient T cells. After intestinal transplantation, graft-versus-host and host-versus-graft alloreactive T cell clones in the graft, circulation and bone marrow were tracked using bulk TCR-beta CDR3 sequencing. A peak of at least 4% donor T cells among recipient peripheral blood mononuclear cells was the definition used for donor T cell macrochimerism. A cohort of some 24 intestinal transplant recipients, including one retransplant, was enrolled, and a few patients lacking pretransplant specimens were excluded. What the authors observed across the whole study: The relatively low number and heterogeneity of intestinal transplant patients limited the conclusions. GvH clones were detected in recipient bone marrow, and some appeared earlier in ileal mucosa or blood, consistent with an intestinal mucosal origin. Early after transplant, declines in HvG clones were associated with peak levels of circulating GvH clones. High GvH to HvG T cell clonal ratios were observed in the allografts of patients with donor T cell macrochimerism.

In the germline V gene, CDR1 corresponds to MNHEY and CDR2 to SVGAGI. The CDR3 spans 12 residues, from the cysteine through the phenylalanine. The DNA shown is the 36-base CDR3, in frame from base 1. V lost 4 bases and J lost 9 bases, and the count of bases not matched to a germline gene is 3. The method was the immunoSEQ multiplex PCR assay. Adaptive Biotechnologies carried out high-throughput TCR-beta CDR3 sequencing of genomic DNA for most patients. Processing in the source paper ran as follows. Adaptive's ImmunoSEQ software supplied the TCR sequencing data for 15 to 20 patients, while MiXCR and VDJtools were used to process a few other patients. CDR3 nucleotide sequences shared by donor and recipient were removed because the origin of these sequences could not be assigned. To be classed as alloreactive, a clone needed at least 2-fold expansion over unstimulated cells and a minimum CFSE-low frequency of 0.002% (template counts) or 0.001% (read counts). Mappable clones were those detected in sequenced pre-transplant spleen, lymph node, or MLR CFSE-low populations of the donor or recipient. The cumulative frequency of alloreactive clones was calculated as a percentage of all sequences, weighted by copy number. Held by TCRdb, this immuneACCESS table contains in-frame sequences only and omits some clones. Under half of the omission traces to an unresolved V gene where checked; the cause of the rest is unknown. V, J and clone size derive from that table, while D and trimming were established from the DNA sequence. The sample table shows approximately 37,000 clones, and under 90% are seen once. Around 6.9% of the sample rests with the top ten.

In the first month after transplant, blood samples were collected up to 4 times, and after that at least monthly when available. On this clone: The specificity of this receptor is unknown. Base qualities were left out, and no much larger clone turns up one base away.

The rearrangement joined TRBV6-5 to TRBJ1-5, with 7 bases in between that match TRBD1. The receptor was isolated from a human patient who received an intestinal transplant, so some T cells may come from the graft donor. The specimen comprised PBMCs, sampled 267 days after transplant. The CDR3 is CASSSTGRPQHF. DNA sequence: TGTGCCAGCAGTTCGACAGGGAGGCCCCAGCATTTT.